These 12 T cell receptor beta chains were sequenced from one sample in a study of Graves' ophthalmopathy and Graves' hyperthyroidism (dated by TCRdb to 2016 to 2019). The reads were generated on an Illumina HiSeq 2000. For repertoire sequencing, the TCR beta CDR3 regions were amplified from RNA transcripts. A first-round RT-PCR used HTBI primers with the Qiagen OneStep RT-PCR kit, followed by a second-round multiplex PCR, size selection and purification. In TCRdb, the public reads were trimmed at Q25 with fastp and aligned with MiXCR, with productive beta chains retained. One record per CDR3 amino acid sequence lists the most common genes and DNA. A total of 150,000 to 200,000 distinct CDR3 sequences appear in this sample, approximately 40% of them only once. Approximately 9% of the sample is held by the ten biggest clonotypes. The sample comprised peripheral blood. These receptors were obtained from a man aged 30-40 years with Graves' ophthalmopathy. Donor details come from another sample of the same person, matched by shared clones.

This clonotype has ten or more counts. V and J are TRBV7-2 and TRBJ2-5, with TRBD1 matching over 9 bases. The CDR3 consists of 16 residues. J gave up 5 bases and V 2 bases, and 9 bases lay outside the gene matches. CDR1 SGHTA and CDR2 FQGNSA come from the germline V gene. CDR3 bases: TGTGCCAGCAGCTTACAAGGGACAGGGCGAGGGGAGACCCAGTACTTC. It yields the protein CASSLQGTGRGETQYF.

This clonotype was observed many times. The V gene is TRBV27, the J gene TRBJ2-2; 7 bases are shared with TRBD2. The ends lost 7 bases at V and 4 bases at J; junction bases unmatched: 21. CDR1 MNHEY and CDR2 SMNVEV come from the germline V gene (reference sequence). The CDR3 is 19 amino acids. CDR3 DNA: TGTGCCAGCACCAACCGCCCTCATGACCCTAGCGGTCGCACCGGGGAGCTGTTTTTT. Its translation: CASTNRPHDPSGRTGELFF.

The CDR3 is CASSSVQGPAYEQYF. The CDR3 coding sequence is TGTGCCAGCAGTTCGGTACAGGGGCCAGCTTACGAGCAGTACTTC. The V and J genes are TRBV6-2 or TRBV6-3 and TRBJ2-7; TRBD1 matches at 7 bases. Germline CDR1 is MNHEY and CDR2 is SVGEGT. The V gene end was trimmed by 4 bases and the J gene end by 4 bases; junction bases not matched to a gene: 10. This CDR3 is 15 amino acids long.

This clonotype appeared once. The chain combines TRBV6-2 or TRBV6-3 with TRBJ2-7; D is unresolved. There are 15 residues in the CDR3. Trimming pared 5 bases from V and 1 base from J, leaving 15 bases between. Looked up from germline, CDR1 is MNHEY and CDR2 is SVGEGT. The CDR3 protein is CASSRSNRPSYEQYF. For the CDR3, the DNA is TGTGCCAGCAGTCGTTCGAACCGACCTTCCTACGAGCAGTACTTC.

This clonotype has at least ten counts. V gene TRBV12-3 or TRBV12-4 combines with J gene TRBJ1-1; TRBD1 matches 10 bases. The CDR3 has 16 residues. Trimming at V came to 6 bases and at J to 3 bases, leaving 10 bases not matched to a gene. The CDR3, as DNA: TGTGCCAGCAGGGCCCGGGACAGGGGATTGCACACTGAAGCTTTCTTT. The encoded protein is CASRARDRGLHTEAFF.

This clonotype was seen many times. This chain joins TRBV28 and TRBJ1-5; D unresolved. Germline V gives CDR1 MDHEN, CDR2 SYDVKM. V gave up 7 bases and J gave up 2 bases, with 12 bases separating them. The CDR3 sequence is 14 residues long. This CDR3 reads CASKLTRGNQPQHF. The CDR3, as DNA: TGTGCCAGCAAACTAACGAGGGGCAATCAGCCCCAGCATTTT.

The V call is TRBV20-1, the J call TRBJ2-2; 9 bases are shared with TRBD2. There are 16 residues in the CDR3. CDR1 DFQATT and CDR2 SNEGSKA come from the germline V gene (reference sequence). Trimming removed 2 bases from V and 4 bases from J; junction bases left unmatched: 8. The CDR3 DNA reads TGCAGTGCTAGACTCCTAGGACTAGCGCCCACCGGGGAGCTGTTTTTT. This codes for CSARLLGLAPTGELFF.

CDR3 amino acids: CASSVSTQSYTEAFF. The CDR3, as DNA: TGTGCCAGCAGCGTATCGACCCAAAGTTACACTGAAGCTTTCTTT. This chain links TRBV14 with TRBJ1-1; D call uncertain. The germline V gene has CDR1 SGHDN and CDR2 FVKESK. Trimming took 5 bases from V and 3 from J, leaving 16 bases between them. The CDR3 is 15 residues long.

The sample holds many counts of this clonotype. V is TRBV7-6 and J is TRBJ1-1; D unresolved. The germline CDR1 and CDR2 sequences are SGHVS and FNYEAQ. The CDR3 contains 14 residues. V was cut by 5 bases and J by 7 bases, with 17 bases left in between. The CDR3 DNA sequence: TGTGCCAGCAGCCCAAACCGGGCCCTAGGTGAAGCTTTCTTT. This encodes CASSPNRALGEAFF.

The table lists this clonotype with many counts. This chain links TRBV6-1 with TRBJ1-5; TRBD1 might be the D (5 bases). V lost 4 bases, J lost 3 bases, and 10 bases lay in between. Per the germline V gene, CDR1 is MNHNS and CDR2 is SASEGT. The CDR3 has 14 amino acids. The CDR3 DNA reads TGTGCCAGCAGTGGCCGGGGGATCAATCAGCCCCAGCATTTT. It is translated as CASSGRGINQPQHF.

Many counts were recorded for this clonotype. The rearrangement links TRBV28 to TRBJ1-2; D call uncertain. Germline V lookup: CDR1 MDHEN, CDR2 SYDVKM. Trimming removed 4 bases from V and 1 base from J, with 10 bases in between. CDR3 length: 14 amino acids. CDR3 residues: CASSYVHFNYGYTF. In DNA form, the CDR3 reads TGTGCCAGCAGTTATGTGCACTTTAACTATGGCTACACCTTC.

This clonotype was counted ten times or more. The J gene is TRBJ2-7, the V gene TRBV6-5; TRBD2 is a possible D gene (6 bases). The germline V and J ends were trimmed by 6 bases and 2 bases, with 14 bases remaining between them. The CDR3 covers 14 residues. Germline V CDR1 and CDR2: MNHEY, SVGAGI. CDR3 region: CASRWTKQTYEQYF. CDR3 in DNA: TGTGCCAGCAGGTGGACTAAACAGACCTACGAGCAGTACTTC.